This T cell receptor (beta chain) was identified during a study of cytomegalovirus exposure and HLA in healthy donors (dated by TCRdb to between 2016 and 2019). For the wider study: An earlier analysis of some 600 of the donors reported 276 Gb of sequence data and 100 million to 120 million unique TCR beta sequences obtained from about 179 million T cells. An early release covering roughly 580 HLA-typed donors comprised 300 to 350 gigabases of sequencing data and roughly 85 million unique TCR sequences. Among the roughly 390 genotyped donors, approximately 81% belonged to the genetic ancestry cluster associated with self-reported Caucasian donors. The study aimed to test whether signatures of past pathogen exposure could be identified by cataloging public T cell receptors. The study profiled the T cell repertoires of about 720 subjects by immunosequencing and related them to cytomegalovirus serostatus. A separate validation cohort of approximately 130 different subjects was used in addition to the approximately 610-subject first cohort. To predict cytomegalovirus infection status, the study brought together high-throughput TCR immunosequencing, statistical association of individual TCRs with disease status, and machine learning. A later analysis re-analyzed previously published TCR beta repertoires from several hundred donors and added high-resolution HLA genotyping to study TCR occurrence patterns. Rather than drawing on any new phenotypic data, the later analysis identified candidate immune exposures from TCR beta sequences and the way those sequences occurred across donors. In an earlier analysis of several hundred of the donors, high-throughput TCR beta sequencing was used to judge whether each TCR beta V gene segment behaved as functional or pseudogenic. Alongside the repertoire data, information on donor age, sex, ethnicity and CMV serostatus was compiled. Genome-wide SNP genotypes for about 55% of the roughly 670 donors were used in a later genetic analysis, which treated that subset as a discovery cohort. All discovery cohort repertoires had been generated on a single sequencing platform. Both class I and class II loci were covered by HLA typing, at four-digit resolution. The number of typed donors differed by locus: roughly 629-640 for A, B, C, DRB1 and DQB1; some 540 for DQA1; approximately 600 for DPA1; and about 450 for DPB1. Four or five DR-DQ haplotypes were handled as single units for association and clustering, since linkage in the cohort was strong. On average, 235,054 unique TCR beta nucleotide sequences were sequenced per donor among some 420 genotyped donors of the cohort, with 15% to 20% of those sequences being non-productive.

In total, approximately 700 healthy bone marrow donors made up the cohort. At the time of sampling, all cohort members were nominally healthy, though unrecorded immune exposures were likely present. The donor tested CMV seronegative, placing the donor among the 350 or so seronegative members of the cohort. Each donor provided a peripheral blood sample, and peripheral blood mononuclear cells were used for TCR beta sequencing. Genomic DNA extraction from the blood cell samples was performed with the Qiagen DNeasy Blood Extraction Kit. Broad study findings and their caveats: An association between a missense DCLRE1C variant and V-gene and J-gene trimming of TCR beta chains was found in a later genetic analysis and replicated in an independent cohort. In the study, around 150 TCR beta chains were listed as associated with cytomegalovirus. The earlier analysis of approximately 560 of the donors excluded roughly 16 rarely observed V segments, including chromosome 9 orphons, because counts were too low. It was suggested by the authors that the approach could potentially be generalized to other disease states and immunological phenotypes. Immune exposure information for the cohort was limited to CMV serostatus. A further reported finding was that TCR beta sequences accurately predicted the HLA-A and HLA-B alleles for most subjects in the first cohort. A later genetic analysis reported fewer N-insertions in productive TCRs among donors in an Asian-associated ancestry cluster than the roughly 700-donor mean. A cluster of highly shared sequence variants was judged likely to be a technical artifact of the sequencing pipeline. In both the original and validation cohorts, the classifier was reported to diagnose cytomegalovirus status with high specificity and sensitivity. In an earlier analysis of roughly 500 of the donors, most TCR beta V segments appeared in productive rearrangements about 87% or about 30% of the time, broadly matching IMGT annotations. Specific HLA alleles were associated with roughly 16,000 TCR beta sequences at a false discovery rate of 0.05 in a later analysis. Linkage disequilibrium might explain the correlated functional status among segregating V segments, but an unknown experimental factor could not be ruled out. HLA typing was unavailable for some donors at each locus, so association tests used only the typed subset. Only TCR beta chains were sequenced in this cohort, and the absence of alpha or paired-chain data limited detectable features. A later analysis found that most CMV-associated TCR beta chains appeared HLA-restricted, with HLA associations seemingly driven largely by CMV exposure. In a later analysis, several top co-occurrence clusters were reported to appear linked to parvovirus B19, influenza, CMV and Epstein-Barr virus. Sequencing depth was assumed to be roughly uniform across donors in the presence/absence analyses, though that assumption may not hold. Most TCR sequences were observed very rarely across donors, whereas some public TCRs were present in many individuals. A few of the identified cytomegalovirus-associated TCR beta chains were confirmed in vitro to be specific for cytomegalovirus antigens. In a later analysis, HLA-associated TCR beta chains were found to be more clonally expanded and to have lower generation probabilities than equally common non-associated chains. The 87-base-pair reads could not distinguish some IMGT-functional V segments, including TRBV6-2 and TRBV6-3, so those segments were excluded. In a later analysis, the rate of TCR association differed among HLA loci, with DRB1 alleles having the most associated TCRs and HLA-C alleles having the fewest. Assigning TCR associations to individual alleles was difficult when HLA alleles, especially DR and DQ, strongly co-occurred.

V gives up 0 bases and J gives up 4 bases, and the segment between their germline ends measures 10 bases. CDR1 and CDR2 (SGHRS, YFSETQ) derive from the germline V gene. Including the terminal cysteine and phenylalanine, the CDR3 comprises 14 residues. Only the CDR3 part of the read is kept: 42 bases, read in frame from the first base. The library was built by means of the immunoSEQ multiplex PCR assay. A mixture of 60 forward primers for TCR Vbeta segments and 13 reverse primers for TCR Jbeta segments was used in the multiplex PCR. The CDR3 region of rearranged TCR beta genes was amplified from genomic DNA with a multiplex PCR assay. The Illumina HiSeq System was used to sequence the amplified TCR beta libraries as 87-base-pair reads. The published analysis was carried out like this. In a later analysis, roughly 80 million unique TCR beta chains were counted across the 500 to 700 repertoires, and around 10 million of these chains were shared by at least two donors. Raw reads were error-corrected and collapsed into unique sequences with a nearest-neighbor algorithm that merged closely related sequences to remove PCR and sequencing errors. To assign V, D and J gene segments, CDR3 sequences were aligned to IMGT reference sequences. Each retained sequence needed at least a six-nucleotide match to both a V gene segment and a J gene segment. Rearrangements were classified as productive when the CDR3 lacked stop codons and remained in frame with V and J, and all other rearrangements were classified as non-productive. CDR3 was defined according to IMGT convention as the region running from the second conserved V-encoded cysteine to the conserved J-encoded phenylalanine. The earlier analysis of some 580 of the donors excluded any sequence lacking an unambiguous match to a single V gene segment. In an earlier analysis of approximately 590 of the donors, V segments were called functional above 56.7% productive rearrangements and were called segregating when the between-donor standard deviation exceeded 5%. A statistical classification framework was built for diagnosing cytomegalovirus status from the catalog of TCR beta chain sequences. A later analysis assigned V and J genes by comparing TCR nucleotide sequences with IMGT/GENE-DB human TR gene sequences. The TCRdist pipeline was used in a later analysis to assign CDR3 sequences and most-parsimonious VDJ recombination scenarios. In a later analysis, each TCR beta chain was defined by its CDR3 amino acid sequence together with its V-gene family, and reads lacking a unique V-gene family were excluded. As a way to deal with suspected cross-contamination and a sequencing artifact, a later analysis dropped more than 500 nucleotide sequences that were highly shared and had low generation probability. For each public chain, a later analysis derived a clonal expansion index from normalized ranks of inferred template counts within each repertoire. In a later analysis, generation probabilities were computed using a VDJ recombination model fitted to out-of-frame rearrangements, and the results were checked against IGoR. In a later analysis, TCR-TCR, TCR-HLA and TCR-CMV co-occurrence was scored with hypergeometric tests, and a repertoire-size bias correction was applied to TCR pairs. To estimate false discovery rates, a later analysis permuted the HLA or CMV assignments 20 times. In a later analysis, co-occurring TCRs were grouped using DBSCAN, and TCRdist sequence similarity was added for clustering within HLA-allele-positive subsets. Repertoires with fewer than 30,000 or more than 120,000 public chains, plus five repertoires with anomalous nucleotide sharing, were excluded from co-occurrence clustering. Drawn from immuneACCESS, this table holds only the in-frame rearrangements with V and J called that TCRdb kept. Clones are partly lost; checked studies trace under half to an unresolved V gene and leave the rest unexplained. The D gene and trimming were derived from the DNA, and the V and J assignments and clone size from that table. Within this sample are 200,000 to 250,000 clones, with 75% to 85% of them counted one time only. The top ten clonotypes cover around 3% of the sample.

Turning to this clone: Its cognate antigen has yet to be identified. Base qualities are not recorded, but no much larger clone differs from it by a single base.

This receptor was taken from a woman aged 40-49 years in good health and CMV-seronegative. Sequencing was performed on PBMCs. Rearrangement joined TRBV5-1 to TRBJ1-2; the D segment cannot be called with confidence. The CDR3 corresponds to CASSLEGGIYGYTF. The bases read TGCGCCAGCAGCTTGGAGGGCGGGATCTATGGCTACACCTTC. Full variable domain (CDR3 extended with the reference TRBV5-1 and TRBJ1-2 proteins): KAGVTQTPRYLIKTRGQQVTLSCSPISGHRSVSWYQQTPGQGLQFLFEYFSETQRNKGNFPGRFSGRQFSNSRSEMNVSTLELGDSALYLCASSLEGGIYGYTFGSGTRLTVV.